Listed here are 14 T cell receptor beta chains from one sample, sequenced in a study of blood T cell repertoires in COVID-19. Profiled with immunoSEQ multiplex PCR; TCRdb holds only in-frame clones, not every one. The repertoire consists of hundreds of thousands of clones, with about 90% occurring once and the leading ten covering 14% to 15%. Sequenced sample: PBMCs or T cells enriched from blood (not recorded which). These receptors were obtained from a woman aged 45-65 years with acute COVID-19.

The chain is built from TRBV3-1 (or the pseudogene TRBV3-2) and TRBJ1-6, with D perhaps matching TRBD1 (6 bases). The CDR3 covers 18 residues. V shed 4 bases and J shed 9 bases, with 25 bases lying between them. Germline CDR1 and CDR2: LGHDT and YNNKEL (reference sequence). CDR3 region: CASSPSYPFGGGGSPLHF. DNA of the CDR3: TGTGCCAGCAGCCCATCTTACCCGTTTGGGGGCGGTGGTTCACCCCTCCACTTT.

With regard to this clone: The sample contains more than one DNA sequence encoding this CDR3. The chain recombines TRBV27 with TRBJ1-5, with D possibly matching TRBD1 (5 bases). Per the germline V gene, CDR1 is MNHEY and CDR2 is SMNVEV (reference sequence). Trimming pared 2 bases from V and 1 base from J, leaving 6 bases between. The CDR3 length is 14 residues. The CDR3 loop is CASSLRGSNQPQHF. The CDR3 coding sequence is TGTGCCAGCAGTTTAAGGGGAAGCAATCAGCCCCAGCATTTT.

The rearrangement joins TRBV28 to TRBJ2-7; no clear D. Germline assignment: CDR1 MDHEN and CDR2 SYDVKM. CDR3 length: 14 amino acids. Trimming removed 5 bases at V and 0 bases at J, with 11 bases between. CDR3 DNA: TGTGCCAGCAGTCTCCCGATCGGCTCCTACGAGCAGTACTTC. Residues: CASSLPIGSYEQYF.

This clone showed up just once. This rearrangement joins TRBV28 to TRBJ1-3, with D perhaps matching TRBD1 (5 bases). This CDR3 is 14 amino acids long. Trimming left V 8 bases short and J 2 bases short, with 13 bases between. Germline V gene data show CDR1 as MDHEN and CDR2 as SYDVKM. CDR3: CASGLQATGNTIYF. The CDR3 region has the DNA TGTGCCAGCGGATTACAGGCAACTGGAAACACCATATATTTT.

The chain joins TRBV28 to TRBJ2-1; D is possibly TRBD1 (6 bases). V lost 5 bases and J lost 0, with 11 bases in between. This CDR3 contains 15 residues. Germline V gene lookup returns CDR1 MDHEN and CDR2 SYDVKM. The CDR3 reads CASSRKQGSYNEQFF. CDR3 sequence (DNA): TGTGCCAGCAGTCGAAAACAGGGCTCCTACAATGAGCAGTTCTTC.

Comments on this clone: One end of the junction does not line up with germline, which may come from a read error. This chain joins TRBV7-2 and TRBJ2-7; 11 bases are shared with TRBD2. This CDR3 has 14 residues. Germline CDR1 SGHTA, CDR2 FQGNSA. This CDR3 is CASRLAGGPGEQYF. The CDR3 region has the DNA TGTGCCAGCAGGTTAGCGGGAGGGCCGGGGGAGCAGTACTTC.

The chain recombines TRBV6-6 with TRBJ1-1, with 7 nucleotides matching TRBD1. The CDR3 spans 10 residues. Trimming cost V 7 bases and J 10 bases; bases outside gene matches: 3. Germline loops: CDR1 MNHNY, CDR2 SVGAGI (reference sequence). In DNA, the CDR3 is TGTGCCAGCAATCAGGGGGTAGCTTTCTTT. This encodes CASNQGVAFF.

V usage is TRBV28 and J usage is TRBJ2-7, with D possibly being TRBD2 (5 bases). This CDR3 is 13 amino acids long. Germline V gene data show CDR1 as MDHEN and CDR2 as SYDVKM. V was pared by 5 bases and J by 2 bases, with 10 bases between. The CDR3 nucleotides are TGTGCCAGCAGTCCTGCGAGGGCCTACGAGCAGTACTTC. This encodes CASSPARAYEQYF.

Regarding this clone: The same CDR3 is also encoded by other DNA sequences in this sample. V and J are TRBV28 and TRBJ1-1; D gene uncertain. Germline V gene data show CDR1 as MDHEN and CDR2 as SYDVKM. The CDR3 sequence is 14 residues long. Trimming took off 2 bases at V and 0 bases at J, with 7 bases between the two ends. The CDR3 spells CASSLGGMNTEAFF. Written as DNA, the CDR3 is TGTGCCAGCAGTTTAGGAGGCATGAACACTGAAGCTTTCTTT.

J is TRBJ2-7 and V is TRBV10-2; 9 positions agree with TRBD1. With 4 bases clipped from V and 4 bases from J, the junction kept 5 bases outside the gene matches. The CDR3 contains 14 residues. CDR1 WSHSY and CDR2 SAAADI come from the germline V gene. The CDR3 region has the DNA TGCGCCAGCAGTGTGGGACAGGGTCGTTACGAGCAGTACTTC. Translation gives CASSVGQGRYEQYF.

The chain recombines TRBV7-8 with TRBJ1-4; 7 bases align to TRBD1. V shed 5 bases and J 5 bases; nucleotides not matched to a gene: 8. The CDR3 is 15 residues long. The V gene's germline CDR1 is SGHVS and CDR2 FQNEAQ. The CDR3 region has the DNA TGTGCCAGCAGCCCCGGGGACAGACTAAATGAAAAACTGTTTTTT. Amino acid sequence: CASSPGDRLNEKLFF.

This clone was seen just once. V gene TRBV5-1 combines with J gene TRBJ2-3; D might be TRBD1 (6 bases). Germline loops: CDR1 SGHRS, CDR2 YFSETQ. The CDR3 is made up of 14 amino acids. V was pared by 3 bases and J by 3 bases, with 11 bases between. In DNA form, the CDR3 reads TGCGCCAGCAGCTGGCAGGGGTTAACAGATACGCAGTATTTT. Encoded protein: CASSWQGLTDTQYF.

The chain uses TRBV5-1 and TRBJ1-2; tentatively, D is TRBD1 (5 bases). The CDR3 covers 15 residues. The germline V gene encodes CDR1 SGHRS and CDR2 YFSETQ. V dropped 5 bases and J dropped 9 bases, with 23 bases sitting between them. The CDR3 DNA reads TGCGCCAGCAGTTTTTGGCCCGACCAGGGCAGCAGCTACACCTTC. Protein sequence: CASSFWPDQGSSYTF.

The chain uses TRBV7-7 and TRBJ1-1; 10 positions match TRBD1. The CDR3 runs to 13 residues. Germline CDR1 reads SSHAT; CDR2 reads FNYEAQ (reference sequence). The V and J ends lost 5 bases and 6 bases, in that order; junction bases with no gene match: 3. In nucleotides, the CDR3 is TGTGCCAGCAGCACGGACAGGGGGGCTGAAGCTTTCTTT. Residues: CASSTDRGAEAFF.